The entry below describes one TCR beta chain. This sample is drawn from a study of shared clonotypes between healthy human individuals. Germline V gene sequence: CDR1 SEHNR, CDR2 FQNEAQ (reference sequence). CDR3 length equals 14 residues. The V gene lost 6 bases and the J gene lost 6 bases, with 15 bases spanning the gap. Sequencing was performed with immunoSEQ multiplex PCR; in TCRdb, only in-frame clones are kept and a portion is missing. There are millions of clones in the sample; 85% to 95% occur only once, and around 0.13% lies in the top ten. The donor cohort consisted entirely of Caucasian adults residing in Nashville, Tennessee.

Sequenced material: naive CD4+ T cells sorted from blood. The subset: CD45RA+ positively selected. The rearrangement links TRBV7-9 to TRBJ1-5; tentative D call: TRBD1 (5 bases). This sequence was found in a man between 18 and 35 years old in good health. The CDR3 coding sequence is TGTGCCAGCAGTACAAAGGACATCCGTCAGCCCCAGCATTTT. It translates to CASSTKDIRQPQHF.